These T cell receptor beta chains were read from a single sample in a study of T cells in Graves' hyperthyroidism and ophthalmopathy. TCRdb analysed the multiplex PCR reads with MiXCR anew, one entry per CDR3 protein. The sample consists of 500,000 to 800,000 distinct CDR3 sequences, roughly 15% of them appearing once. What was sequenced was blood. All receptors derive from a woman in her fifties or sixties with Graves' ophthalmopathy. Both conserved end residues are part of each CDR3. A D gene is named only where the DNA matches it firmly. Clone size, where shown, is once, few, many, or a class for clones that have expanded.

NA	NA	TRBV10-3	TRBJ1-2	TGTGCCATCAGTGACGAGGCAGGGGAGGTTATATACTATGGCTACACCTTC	CAISDEAGEVIYYGYTF
NA	many	TRBV28	TRBJ1-5	TGTGCCAGCAGTTTCCATCAGCCCCAGCATTTT	CASSFHQPQHF
NA	NA	TRBV14	TRBJ2-3	TGTGCCAGCAGCCACTCCGGACTCTCTAGCACAGATACGCAGTATTTT	CASSHSGLSSTDTQYF
NA	many	TRBV5-1	TRBJ2-7	TGCGCCAGCAGCTTGTCCTACAACTACGAGCAGTACTTC	CASSLSYNYEQYF
NA	many	TRBV2	TRBJ1-4	TGTGCCAGCCTGAGTCCGGGGTTTGAAAAACTGTTTTTT	CASLSPGFEKLFF
TRBD2	many	TRBV27	TRBJ2-3	TGTGCCAGCAGTCCACTAGCGGGACGGGGAGATACGCAGTATTTT	CASSPLAGRGDTQYF
NA	NA	TRBV20-1	TRBJ2-2	TGCAGTGCTAGACTCCAGGGGCGGTCGAACACCGGGGAGCTGTTTTTT	CSARLQGRSNTGELFF
NA	many	TRBV27	TRBJ2-1	TGTGCCAGCAGTTTAGTGGCCTACAATGAGCAGTTCTTC	CASSLVAYNEQFF
TRBD2	many	TRBV2	TRBJ2-2	TGTGCCAGCAGCCGCCCCCGCAGGACTAGCGAGAACACCGGGGAGCTGTTTTTT	CASSRPRRTSENTGELFF
NA	many	TRBV18	TRBJ2-4	TGTGCCAGCTCGATTCGACGGGGGTTTCGGGGAAACATTCAGTACTTC	CASSIRRGFRGNIQYF
NA	NA	TRBV27	TRBJ2-2	TGTGCCAGCAGTTATTTGGGAATAGTCACCGGGGAGCTGTTTTTT	CASSYLGIVTGELFF
NA	NA	TRBV4-3	TRBJ2-3	TGCGCCAGCAGCCAAGATCGGTGGGGGGACAGCACAGATACGCAGTATTTT	CASSQDRWGDSTDTQYF
TRBD2	many	TRBV7-3	TRBJ2-1	TGTGCCAGCAGCTTCGTAGCGGGAGTTAAGGATGAGCAGTTCTTC	CASSFVAGVKDEQFF
NA	many	TRBV20-1	TRBJ2-7	TGCAGTGCTAGAGATCGCGGGTCGGGCTCCTACGAGCAGTACTTC	CSARDRGSGSYEQYF
NA	NA	TRBV2	TRBJ2-7	TGTGCCAGCAGTGAAGGCGGAAAAAACAGAGAAAGCTCCTACGAGCAGTACTTC	CASSEGGKNRESSYEQYF